This TCR beta chain was recorded in a study of T cell responses to AZD1222 COVID-19 vaccine (dated by TCRdb to the early 2020s). Regarding the study in general: AZD1222 recipients given second doses at about 4 weeks or at about 12 weeks were pooled, since spike-specific TCR depth and breadth were not found to differ between the two schedules. A total of 240 or so trial participants underwent TCR sequencing, of whom approximately 200 had received two doses of AZD1222 and some 26 had received two doses of the MenACWY control vaccine. Trial participants were enrolled into age subgroups of 18-55, 56-69 and 70-plus years, which contained about 150, 28 and 57 TCR-sequenced participants, respectively. What the authors observed across the whole study: After two AZD1222 doses, both the breadth and the depth of spike-specific TCRs were significantly higher than at day 0 and than in MenACWY recipients. Conclusions about previously exposed vaccinees are limited because only six or seven AZD1222 recipients were SARS-CoV-2 seropositive at baseline. Reportedly, close to half of the unique spike-specific TCRs recognized epitopes lying outside the regions that are mutated in the B.1.351 and B.1.1.7 variants. Because no day 14 peak-response samples were available, repertoires were characterized only after the peak T cell response. Most participants were white British and females outnumbered males, and the authors suggested that clonal diversity may have been underestimated. CD4 TCRs associated with the vaccine covered the entire spike protein, and the dominant responses were in regions 160-218 and 743-854. In the small 56-69-year group, the increase in depth fell short of significance, most likely because of low power.

The time point tag for this specimen amounts to: baseline before first vaccination. The vaccinee samples were drawn from two UK trials, COV001 and COV002, one of which was a single-blind randomized controlled phase 2/3 trial testing AZD1222 (ChAdOx1 nCoV-19) in healthy adults. Trial participant PBMC samples were collected at day 0 and day 28 after the second dose for TCRbeta chain sequencing. From the germline V gene (reference sequence), CDR1 is LNHDA and CDR2 is SQIVND. V is cut by 10 bases and J by 8 bases, and the space between the germline ends is 20 bases. Including cysteine and phenylalanine, the CDR3 has 13 amino acids. Only the CDR3 region is kept as DNA, spanning 39 bases read in frame from base 1. In regard to this clone: Its binding antigen is unknown. No base quality values were provided; no much bigger clone lies one nucleotide off.

The CDR3 regions of human TCRbeta chains were analyzed by immunosequencing. The authors' pipeline ran thus. TCRs in the repertoires were compared against a reference library of SARS-CoV-2-specific TCRs that had been generated with the MIRA antigen-specificity platform. Breadth was defined as the fraction of unique TCRs that were SARS-CoV-2-associated, and depth was defined as the fraction of total T cells that were SARS-CoV-2-associated. Using the MIRA data, each spike-specific TCR was assigned both to the spike region to which the TCR was reactive and to a CD4 or CD8 class. Log10-transformed breadth and depth values were compared by one-way ANOVA with Sidak's multiple comparisons tests. TCRdb re-hosts the immuneACCESS table, in-frame sequences only. Its copies lack some clones; in the studies checked, an unresolved V gene accounts for under half of them, and the cause for the rest is not known. V, J and clone size derive from that table, while D and trimming were established from the DNA sequence. The sample table lists 120,000 to 150,000 clones, around 89% of them with a count of one. The ten largest account for under 2.5% of the sample.

The sequences come from peripheral blood, collected on day 0 of AZD1222 vaccination. This chain joins TRBV19 to TRBJ1-2; no D gene is confidently identified. This clonotype was obtained from an adult in good health. DNA sequence: TGTGCCATACAAACCCCCGGATCGAGGGGCTACACCTTC. This is translated as CAIQTPGSRGYTF.